This T cell receptor (beta chain) was recovered during a study of cytomegalovirus exposure and HLA in healthy donors. Study-wide background: Of roughly 400 genotyped donors, around 76% clustered with self-reported Caucasian donors.

Points on this clone: Its antigen is unidentified.

Regarding the study as a whole: Data from an earlier analysis indicated that most TCR beta V segments were productive either about 87% or about 30% of the time.

There are 16 residues in the CDR3. V shed 5 bases, J shed 6 bases, and the junction held 14 bases outside the gene matches. Per germline, CDR1 MDHEN and CDR2 SYDVKM. The PCR had 60 Vbeta and 13 Jbeta primers. Sequenced by immunoSEQ multiplex PCR; TCRdb stores in-frame clones only, minus some. The sample shows over 150,000 clones, around 80% of them seen only once. V is TRBV28 and J is TRBJ1-1; 8 nucleotides line up with TRBD1. This TCR derives from a woman aged 40 to 50 in good health and CMV-seronegative. The specimen sequenced was PBMCs. In DNA form, the CDR3 reads TGTGCCAGCAGTCCCCACCAGGGGGCGGGGGTCGCTGAAGCTTTCTTT. Translated, it gives CASSPHQGAGVAEAFF. Full variable domain (outside the CDR3, taken from reference TRBV28 and TRBJ1-1): DVKVTQSSRYLVKRTGEKVFLECVQDMDHENMFWYRQDPGLGLRLIYFSYDVKMKEKGDIPEGYSVSREKKERFSLILESASTNQTSMYLCASSPHQGAGVAEAFFGQGTRLTVV.